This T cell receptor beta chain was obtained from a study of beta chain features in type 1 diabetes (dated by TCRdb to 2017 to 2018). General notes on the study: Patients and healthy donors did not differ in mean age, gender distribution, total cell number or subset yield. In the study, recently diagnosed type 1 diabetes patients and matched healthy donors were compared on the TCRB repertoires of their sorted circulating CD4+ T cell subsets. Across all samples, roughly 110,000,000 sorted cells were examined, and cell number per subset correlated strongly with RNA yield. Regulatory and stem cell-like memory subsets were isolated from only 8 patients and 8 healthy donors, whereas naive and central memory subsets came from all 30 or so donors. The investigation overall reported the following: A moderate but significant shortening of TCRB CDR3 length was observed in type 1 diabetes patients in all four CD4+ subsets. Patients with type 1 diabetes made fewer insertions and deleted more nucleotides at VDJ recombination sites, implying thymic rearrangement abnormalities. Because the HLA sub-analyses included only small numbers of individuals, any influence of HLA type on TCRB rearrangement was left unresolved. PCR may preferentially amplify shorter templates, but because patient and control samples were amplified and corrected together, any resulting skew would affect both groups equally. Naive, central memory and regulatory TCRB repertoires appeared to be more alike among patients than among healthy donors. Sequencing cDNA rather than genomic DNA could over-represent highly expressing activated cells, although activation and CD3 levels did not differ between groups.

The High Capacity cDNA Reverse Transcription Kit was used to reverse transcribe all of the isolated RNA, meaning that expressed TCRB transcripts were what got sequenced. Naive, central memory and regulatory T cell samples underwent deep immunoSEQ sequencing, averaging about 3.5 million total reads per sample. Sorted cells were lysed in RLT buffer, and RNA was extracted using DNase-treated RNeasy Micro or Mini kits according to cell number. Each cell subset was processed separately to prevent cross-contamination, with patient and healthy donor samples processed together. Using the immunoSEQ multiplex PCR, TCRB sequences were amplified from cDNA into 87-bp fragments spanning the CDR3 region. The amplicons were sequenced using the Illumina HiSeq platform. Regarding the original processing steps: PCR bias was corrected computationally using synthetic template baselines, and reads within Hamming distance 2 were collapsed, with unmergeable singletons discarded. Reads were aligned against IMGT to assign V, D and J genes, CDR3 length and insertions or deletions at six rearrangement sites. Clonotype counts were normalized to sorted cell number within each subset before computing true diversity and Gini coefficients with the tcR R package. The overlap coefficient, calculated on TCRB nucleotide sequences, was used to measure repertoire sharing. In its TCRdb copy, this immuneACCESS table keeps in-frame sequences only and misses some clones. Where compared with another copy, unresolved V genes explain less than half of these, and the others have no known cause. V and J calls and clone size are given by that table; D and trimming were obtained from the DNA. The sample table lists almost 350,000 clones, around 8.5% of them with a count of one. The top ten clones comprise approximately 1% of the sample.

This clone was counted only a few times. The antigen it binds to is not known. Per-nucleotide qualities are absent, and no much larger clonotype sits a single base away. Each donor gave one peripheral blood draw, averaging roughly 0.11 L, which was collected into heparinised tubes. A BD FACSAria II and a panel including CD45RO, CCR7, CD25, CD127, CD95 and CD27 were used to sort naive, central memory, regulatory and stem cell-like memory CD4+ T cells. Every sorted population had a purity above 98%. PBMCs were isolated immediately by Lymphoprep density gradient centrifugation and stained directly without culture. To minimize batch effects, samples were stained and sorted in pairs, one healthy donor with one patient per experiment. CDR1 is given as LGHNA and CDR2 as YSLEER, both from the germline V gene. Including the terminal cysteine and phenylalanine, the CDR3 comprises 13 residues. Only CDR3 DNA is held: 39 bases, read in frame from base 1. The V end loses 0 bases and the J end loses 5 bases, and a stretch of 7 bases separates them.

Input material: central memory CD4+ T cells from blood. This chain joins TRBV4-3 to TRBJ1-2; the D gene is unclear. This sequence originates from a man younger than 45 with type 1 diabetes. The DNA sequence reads TGCGCCAGCAGCCAAGACTTACAGTATGGCTACACCTTC. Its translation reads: CASSQDLQYGYTF.